A single sample is the source of the 24 T cell receptor beta chains below, sequenced in a study of T cells in Graves' hyperthyroidism and ophthalmopathy (dated by TCRdb to between 2018 and 2021). The library relied on multiplex PCR. Sequencing relied on an Illumina HiSeq 2000. The TCR beta CDR3 regions were amplified from the RNA transcripts. The first round of RT-PCR for the TCR CDR3 was performed with the HTBI primer set and the Qiagen OneStep RT-PCR kit. TCRdb reworked the public reads: Q25 trimming with fastp, MiXCR clone assembly, productive beta chains retained. Entries that share a CDR3 protein sequence are merged under the most common genes and DNA. The sample contains about 320,000 distinct CDR3 sequences, approximately 16% of them found a single time. Roughly 31% of the sample belongs to the ten largest clones. Sequenced input: blood. The receptors originated from a man under 40 with Graves' hyperthyroidism.

The CDR3 sequence: CASSLLGGAGYGYTF. DNA for the CDR3: TGTGCCAGCAGCCTACTGGGGGGCGCCGGCTATGGCTACACCTTC. This chain uses TRBV7-9 with TRBJ1-2; perhaps TRBD1 as D (6 bases). With 5 bases removed from V and 4 bases from J, the gap between germline ends came to 17 bases. Per germline, CDR1 SEHNR and CDR2 FQNEAQ (reference sequence). The CDR3 has 15 residues. Full variable domain (rest looked up from reference TRBV7-9 and TRBJ1-2): DTGVSQNPRHKITKRGQNVTFRCDPISEHNRLYWYRQTLGQGPEFLTYFQNEAQLEKSRLLSDRFSAERPKGSFSTLEIQRTEQGDSAMYLCASSLLGGAGYGYTFGSGTRLTVV.

V is TRBV6-2 or TRBV6-3 and J is TRBJ1-4; 9 bases are shared with TRBD1. V trimming: 8 bases; J trimming: 7 bases; junction bases outside the gene matches: 5. The CDR3 has 13 residues. Germline CDR1 reads MNHEY; CDR2 reads SVGEGT. Here the CDR3 DNA reads TGTGCCAGCCGGAAACAGGGGGCTGAAAAACTGTTTTTT. It is translated as CASRKQGAEKLFF.

The rearrangement joins TRBV5-5 to TRBJ1-1; no clear D. The germline V gene has CDR1 SGHKS and CDR2 YYEKEE (reference sequence). V shed 0 bases and J shed 0 bases, with 18 bases lying between them. The CDR3 totals 18 residues. The CDR3 sequence: CASSLAWPVGALNTEAFF. In DNA, the CDR3 is TGTGCCAGCAGCTTGGCCTGGCCGGTAGGAGCACTGAACACTGAAGCTTTCTTT.

This clonotype was counted at least ten times. The CDR3 coding sequence is TGCGCCAGCAGCGAGGGTCAATGGATGGATGAGCAGTTCTTC. Translating gives CASSEGQWMDEQFF. This rearrangement joins TRBV5-1 to TRBJ2-1, with D tentatively TRBD2 (5 bases). Germline V gene sequence: CDR1 SGHRS, CDR2 YFSETQ. The CDR3 totals 14 residues. Between the trimmed V and J ends, which lost 4 bases and 8 bases, there was a span of 16 bases.

This clonotype was observed a handful of times. The chain combines TRBV24-1 with TRBJ2-6; D is undetermined. This CDR3 is 16 amino acids long. Trimming shortened V by 1 base and J by 0 bases, and 6 bases separated the two germline ends. Germline CDR1 is KGHDR and CDR2 is SFDVKD. The DNA of the CDR3 is TGTGCCACCAGTGATTTCCGGAGCTCTGGGGCCAACGTCCTGACTTTC. As protein: CATSDFRSSGANVLTF.

This clonotype occurred many times. The chain uses TRBV7-9 and TRBJ2-7; D gene uncertain. V was clipped by 1 base and J by 4 bases, with 8 bases between them. Germline CDR1 is SEHNR and CDR2 is FQNEAQ (reference sequence). CDR3 length: 13 amino acids. The CDR3 here is CASSLDRKYEQYF. The CDR3 region has the DNA TGTGCCAGCAGCTTAGATAGGAAATACGAGCAGTACTTC. The full variable domain, with the rest looked up from reference TRBV7-9 and TRBJ2-7, is DTGVSQNPRHKITKRGQNVTFRCDPISEHNRLYWYRQTLGQGPEFLTYFQNEAQLEKSRLLSDRFSAERPKGSFSTLEIQRTEQGDSAMYLCASSLDRKYEQYFGPGTRLTVT.

At least ten counts were recorded for this clonotype. CDR3 residues: CASKGEGAGETQYF. In DNA, the CDR3 is TGTGCCAGCAAGGGAGAGGGAGCAGGAGAGACCCAGTACTTC. V usage is TRBV2 and J usage is TRBJ2-5, with a possible D match to TRBD2 (5 bases). V was trimmed by 7 bases and J by 4 bases, leaving 16 bases between them. This CDR3 region has 14 residues. Germline assignment: CDR1 SNHLY and CDR2 FYNNEI. The variable domain in full, completed from reference TRBV2 and TRBJ2-5, reads EPEVTQTPSHQVTQMGQEVILRCVPISNHLYFYWYRQILGQKVEFLVSFYNNEISEKSEIFDDQFSVERPDGSNFTLKIRSTKLEDSAMYFCASKGEGAGETQYFGPGTRLLVL.

J is TRBJ2-5 and V is TRBV20-1; unclear D gene. The V end was cut by 3 bases, the J end by 5 bases, with 13 bases between. This CDR3 has 13 residues. The germline V gene has CDR1 DFQATT and CDR2 SNEGSKA (reference sequence). For the CDR3, the DNA is TGCAGTGCTAGCCCCCCCTATCACGAGACCCAGTACTTC. It translates to CSASPPYHETQYF.

This clonotype was counted only a few times. The chain employs TRBV6-2 or TRBV6-3 and TRBJ2-5; D assignment may be TRBD1 or TRBD2 (5 bases each). CDR1 and CDR2 from the germline V gene are MNHEY and SVGEGT. This CDR3 has 15 amino acids. The V end lost 3 bases, the J end lost 6 bases, and 17 bases lay between the germline ends. For the CDR3, the DNA is TGTGCCAGCAGTTATGGGGCAGGGACGGGAAAGACCCAGTACTTC. Translation gives CASSYGAGTGKTQYF.

This clonotype was counted at least ten times. This chain connects TRBV11-2 to TRBJ1-1, with D hard to call. The CDR3 extends over 14 amino acids. V lost 3 bases and J lost 6, with 14 bases in between. Germline V gene sequence: CDR1 SGHAT, CDR2 FQNNGV. The DNA for the CDR3 is TGTGCCAGCAGCTTCGTTTCTGTTGGGGCTGAAGCTTTCTTT. Translated: CASSFVSVGAEAFF.

Ten or more counts support this clonotype. The chain uses TRBV7-9 and TRBJ2-1, with TRBD2 as a possible D gene (5 bases). The CDR3 is 19 amino acids. Trimming left V 3 bases short and J 2 bases short, with 23 bases between. Germline assignment: CDR1 SEHNR and CDR2 FQNEAQ (reference sequence). CDR3 nucleotides: TGTGCCAGCAGCTTGTCTGGGTTTCGTGTAGGGCGGGCCTACAATGAGCAGTTCTTC. Residues: CASSLSGFRVGRAYNEQFF.

The genes are TRBV7-3 and TRBJ2-1; D is unresolved. This CDR3 has 16 amino acids. Germline V gives CDR1 SGHTA, CDR2 FQGTGA. Trimming pared 3 bases from V and 2 bases from J, leaving 14 bases between. The CDR3 region has the DNA TGTGCCAGCAGCTTCGGTGGGATAGTCGCCTACAATGAGCAGTTCTTC. It specifies CASSFGGIVAYNEQFF.

There are many counts of this clonotype. The chain recombines TRBV28 with TRBJ2-2; a possible D gene is TRBD1 (6 bases). CDR3 length: 15 residues. The germline V gene has CDR1 MDHEN and CDR2 SYDVKM. Trimming took 11 bases from V and 3 from J, leaving 19 bases between them. CDR3 nucleotide sequence: TGTGCCGTGGCCTCATATCAGGGGTACACCGGGGAGCTGTTTTTT. Translation gives CAVASYQGYTGELFF.

This clonotype was seen a handful of times. This sequence joins TRBV29-1 and TRBJ2-1; D is uncertain. CDR3 length: 10 residues. Deletions cut 8 bases from V and 8 bases from J, with 10 bases between. CDR1 and CDR2 from the germline V gene are SQVTM and ANQGSEA. The CDR3 nucleotides are TGCAGCACTGGTGCCGATGAGCAGTTCTTC. Encoded protein: CSTGADEQFF.

This clonotype showed up just a few times. A much larger clone sits a single nucleotide away, making a read error possible. The rearrangement links TRBV2 to TRBJ1-5, with no clear D. This CDR3 region has 13 residues. CDR1 is SNHLY, CDR2 FYNNEI, per germline. The CDR3, as DNA: TGTACCAGCGGTTTCACGGAGAATCAGCCCCAGCATTTT. It translates to CTSGFTENQPQHF. The whole variable domain, remainder taken from reference TRBV2 and TRBJ1-5, is EPEVTQTPSHQVTQMGQEVILRCVPISNHLYFYWYRQILGQKVEFLVSFYNNEISEKSEIFDDQFSVERPDGSNFTLKIRSTKLEDSAMYFCTSGFTENQPQHFGDGTRLSIL.

This clonotype was seen only a few times. V is TRBV7-2 and J is TRBJ2-7; TRBD2 matches at 14 bases. The CDR3 loop spans 17 amino acids. Germline CDR1 SGHTA, CDR2 FQGNSA. Trimming took 5 bases from V and 2 from J; bases not matched to a gene: 8. Here the CDR3 DNA reads TGTGCCAGCAGCCGGGGACTAGCGGGAGTAGGCGCCTACGAGCAGTACTTC. It encodes CASSRGLAGVGAYEQYF.

This clonotype was counted many times. This chain uses TRBV3-1 with TRBJ2-7; the D gene is possibly TRBD2 (5 bases). Germline-derived CDR1 and CDR2 are LGHDT and YNNKEL (reference sequence). The CDR3 sequence is 11 residues long. V shed 5 bases and J shed 7 bases, with 9 bases lying between them. As DNA, the CDR3 is TGTGCCAGCAGCACATGGAGGGAGCAGTACTTC. Translation gives CASSTWREQYF.

This clonotype has more than one count but fewer than ten. V usage is TRBV4-2 and J usage is TRBJ2-5; 10 bases fit TRBD2. CDR3 length equals 17 residues. The germline gives CDR1 LGHNA, CDR2 YNFKEQ. V dropped 0 bases and J dropped 5; count of bases not matched to a gene: 9. Here the CDR3 DNA reads TGTGCCAGCAGCCAAGATTCAGCGGGAGGGCCGGGTGAGACCCAGTACTTC. This codes for CASSQDSAGGPGETQYF.

The chain uses TRBV29-1 and TRBJ1-2; D uncertain. The CDR3 is 11 amino acids. V was shortened by 4 bases and J by 3 bases, with 6 bases between the two germline ends. The V gene's germline CDR1 is SQVTM and CDR2 ANQGSEA. CDR3 in amino acids: CSVVGDYGYTF. In DNA, the CDR3 is TGCAGCGTTGTGGGAGACTATGGCTACACCTTC.

This clonotype appeared many times. The chain uses TRBV20-1 and TRBJ2-3; 9 bases agree with TRBD2. Unmatched junction bases numbered 6, after V lost 6 bases and J lost 2 bases. In germline, CDR1 is DFQATT, CDR2 SNEGSKA (reference sequence). The CDR3 runs 14 residues. The CDR3 DNA reads TGCAGTGCCAGACTAGCGGTCTTCACAGATACGCAGTATTTT. Amino acids: CSARLAVFTDTQYF.

Many counts were recorded for this clonotype. The gene calls are TRBV2 and TRBJ2-1; D is perhaps TRBD2 (6 bases). This CDR3 comprises 15 residues. Germline CDR1 SNHLY, CDR2 FYNNEI. Between the trimmed V and J ends, which lost 7 bases and 9 bases, there was a span of 22 bases. The DNA for the CDR3 is TGTGCCAGCATAAGTGTCGCGGGAAGCGGCGGTGAGCAGTTCTTC. Its translation: CASISVAGSGGEQFF.

This clonotype was detected only a few times. The CDR3 is CASSSSGIGVQPQHF. For the CDR3, the DNA is TGTGCCAGCAGCTCCTCGGGAATTGGAGTCCAGCCCCAGCATTTT. The J gene is TRBJ1-5, the V gene TRBV12-3 or TRBV12-4; no clear D gene. The CDR3 totals 15 residues. V lost 6 bases and J 7 bases, leaving 19 bases between the germline ends.

The V gene is TRBV27, the J gene TRBJ1-2; tentatively, D is TRBD1 (5 bases). Germline V lookup: CDR1 MNHEY, CDR2 SMNVEV (reference sequence). The V and J ends lost 7 bases and 9 bases respectively, with 21 bases between them. The CDR3 consists of 14 residues. The CDR3 region has the DNA TGTGCCAGCAAGGCCGACAGCGAAGGATATAGCTACACCTTC. As protein: CASKADSEGYSYTF.

This clonotype was seen only a few times. The chain couples TRBV9 to TRBJ2-2; D not certain. The ends were cut back, 0 bases at V and 7 bases at J, with 10 bases in the middle. Germline V CDR1 and CDR2: SGDLS, YYNGEE. The CDR3 loop spans 14 amino acids. For the CDR3, the DNA is TGTGCCAGCAGCGTAGACCTGACGAGCGGGGAGCTGTTTTTT. Translating gives CASSVDLTSGELFF.